This T cell receptor (beta chain) comes out of a study of cytomegalovirus exposure and HLA in healthy donors. General observations from the study: Researchers counted around 180 TCR beta chains as cytomegalovirus-associated.

As regards this clone: Its antigen is not known.

A multiplex PCR was run with 60 Vbeta primers and 13 Jbeta primers. Using immunoSEQ multiplex PCR, the repertoire was profiled, and TCRdb retains in-frame clones only, with some absent. The record lists 25,000 to 30,000 clones, of which the ten most abundant hold roughly 0.74%. This CDR3 contains 14 residues. Germline CDR1 is GTSNPN and CDR2 is SVGIG (reference sequence). V trimming: 2 bases; J trimming: 1 base; junction bases outside the gene matches: 5. This chain uses TRBV30 with TRBJ2-7; 7 bases line up with TRBD2. This clonotype was obtained from a young man in good health and CMV-seronegative. Sequenced: PBMCs. This CDR3 reads CAWSWDYQSYEQYF. CDR3 in DNA: TGTGCCTGGAGTTGGGACTATCAATCCTACGAGCAGTACTTC.